This T cell receptor (beta chain) appears in the sequencing data of a study of human T cells and chemical hapten exposure. The study, taken as a whole, reports: Counts of TCRs above 1 in 1000 frequency stayed unchanged with DPC sensitization.

Germline V CDR1 and CDR2: MNHEY, SVGAGI. The V gene lost 6 bases and the J gene lost 0 bases, with 12 bases spanning the gap. The CDR3 loop spans 15 amino acids. This clonotype appeared a few times. No antigen is known for it. Per the original methods: A per-sample median of roughly 96,000 TCRs was observed, with a range of about 20,000 to 700,000. TCRdb reanalysed the 5' RACE reads using MiXCR and keeps one entry per CDR3 protein. TCRdb, not the authors, supplied the V and J calls. This sample has 100,000 to 120,000 distinct CDR3 sequences; approximately 20% occur once, and the top ten carry around 2.7%. The authors extracted total RNA from unfractionated whole blood.

This sequence originates from a human donor in good health. The J gene is TRBJ2-1, the V gene TRBV6-5; no clear D gene. The CDR3 protein is CASSVHHLSYNEQFF. The CDR3 DNA sequence: TGTGCCAGCAGCGTACACCACCTCTCCTACAATGAGCAGTTCTTC.